Listed below are T cell receptor beta chains from one sample, sequenced in a study of T cells in Graves' hyperthyroidism and ophthalmopathy. A single record per CDR3 protein comes from TCRdb applying MiXCR to the multiplex PCR reads. The sample lists 600,000 to 700,000 distinct CDR3 sequences; roughly 14% were seen once. The specimen sequenced was blood. The receptor set was obtained from a woman between 35 and 50 years old with Graves' ophthalmopathy. Both conserved end residues are trimmed from each CDR3.

j_gene: TRBJ2-7
v_gene: TRBV12-3/TRBV12-4
len: 12
CDR3aa: ASSSRTGGDEQY

j_gene: TRBJ2-5
v_gene: TRBV20-1
len: 9
CDR3aa: SAGHLGPEY

j_gene: TRBJ2-5
v_gene: TRBV12-3/TRBV12-4
len: 13
CDR3aa: ASSFNKAGGETQY

j_gene: TRBJ2-7
v_gene: TRBV6-1
len: 12
CDR3aa: ASSRREGLYEQY

j_gene: TRBJ2-7
v_gene: TRBV12-3/TRBV12-4
len: 11
CDR3aa: ASSPTESREQY

j_gene: TRBJ2-5
v_gene: TRBV5-1
len: 12
CDR3aa: ASSSPGEEETQY

j_gene: TRBJ2-7
v_gene: TRBV6-1
len: 14
CDR3aa: ASSEAAGTSGIEQY

j_gene: TRBJ2-5
v_gene: TRBV4-2
len: 12
CDR3aa: ASSPSKYQETQY

j_gene: TRBJ2-2
v_gene: TRBV20-1
len: 12
CDR3aa: SAPGTSNTGELF

j_gene: TRBJ1-2
v_gene: TRBV7-2
len: 12
CDR3aa: ASESGTGVGGYT

j_gene: TRBJ1-1
v_gene: TRBV30
len: 11
CDR3aa: ASPTQSGTEAF

j_gene: TRBJ2-7
v_gene: TRBV6-1
len: 15
CDR3aa: ASMGGRSGTSGRLGY

j_gene: TRBJ1-1
v_gene: TRBV30
len: 10
CDR3aa: AWRQGNTEAF

j_gene: TRBJ2-3
v_gene: TRBV24-1
len: 14
CDR3aa: ATSGYETGQVDTQY

j_gene: TRBJ2-5
v_gene: TRBV20-1
len: 11
CDR3aa: SARGIAQETQY

j_gene: TRBJ2-7
v_gene: TRBV19
len: 12
CDR3aa: ASSKSRGSYEQY

j_gene: TRBJ2-7
v_gene: TRBV7-2
len: 12
CDR3aa: ASSFQGQGYEQY

j_gene: TRBJ2-2
v_gene: TRBV7-2
len: 13
CDR3aa: ASSLQSPSTGELF

j_gene: TRBJ2-7
v_gene: TRBV20-1
len: 12
CDR3aa: SARDVAGAGEQY

j_gene: TRBJ2-7
v_gene: TRBV7-9
len: 11
CDR3aa: ASSLQGLAEQY

j_gene: TRBJ1-3
v_gene: TRBV6-1
len: 11
CDR3aa: ASRRQDGNTIY

j_gene: TRBJ1-5
v_gene: TRBV12-3/TRBV12-4
len: 12
CDR3aa: ASSLSASNQPQH

j_gene: TRBJ1-5
v_gene: TRBV19
len: 12
CDR3aa: ASSTHRGNQPQH

j_gene: TRBJ1-5
v_gene: TRBV19
len: 13
CDR3aa: ASLDQTYSNQPQH

j_gene: TRBJ2-7
v_gene: TRBV24-1
len: 11
CDR3aa: ATSDTGFDEQY

j_gene: TRBJ1-1
v_gene: TRBV20-1
len: 13
CDR3aa: SARAPGRLNTEAF

j_gene: TRBJ1-2
v_gene: TRBV7-6
len: 16
CDR3aa: ASSLGGQGIDANYGYT

j_gene: TRBJ1-1
v_gene: TRBV4-1
len: 12
CDR3aa: ASSQGWVNTEAF

j_gene: TRBJ2-4
v_gene: TRBV9
len: 12
CDR3aa: ASSPRTSGNIQY

j_gene: TRBJ1-2
v_gene: TRBV6-2/TRBV6-3
len: 13
CDR3aa: ASSYDRLLIYGYT

j_gene: TRBJ2-5
v_gene: TRBV7-2
len: 13
CDR3aa: ASSQAPGAQETQY

j_gene: TRBJ2-5
v_gene: TRBV6-1
len: 13
CDR3aa: ASSRSRDPGETQY

j_gene: TRBJ2-7
v_gene: TRBV19
len: 13
CDR3aa: ASSISGRGNYEQY

j_gene: TRBJ1-2
v_gene: TRBV7-2
len: 10
CDR3aa: AISLLHYGYT

j_gene: TRBJ1-2
v_gene: TRBV29-1
len: 12
CDR3aa: SVPNPNRDGGYT

j_gene: TRBJ2-5
v_gene: TRBV11-2
len: 13
CDR3aa: ASTTARLAQETQY

j_gene: TRBJ1-5
v_gene: TRBV2
len: 13
CDR3aa: ASSEPYRGNQPQH

j_gene: TRBJ1-1
v_gene: TRBV20-1
len: 13
CDR3aa: SASREGILNTEAF

j_gene: TRBJ1-6
v_gene: TRBV3-1
len: 16
CDR3aa: ASSQDQRRSSYNSPLH

j_gene: TRBJ2-7
v_gene: TRBV27
len: 18
CDR3aa: ASSSQGRPSGKMEPYEQY

j_gene: TRBJ2-5
v_gene: TRBV10-2
len: 12
CDR3aa: ASRTGTSQETQY

j_gene: TRBJ1-3
v_gene: TRBV18
len: 13
CDR3aa: ASSRGQGVGNTIY

j_gene: TRBJ1-1
v_gene: TRBV15
len: 13
CDR3aa: ATSSRDRVSTEAF

j_gene: TRBJ2-7
v_gene: TRBV20-1
len: 12
CDR3aa: SAPDDRGAYEQY

j_gene: TRBJ2-5
v_gene: TRBV25-1
len: 11
CDR3aa: ASSREQSETQY

j_gene: TRBJ2-5
v_gene: TRBV6-2/TRBV6-3
len: 13
CDR3aa: ASSSLQGNQETQY

j_gene: TRBJ1-5
v_gene: TRBV5-1
len: 12
CDR3aa: ASSSMGPDQPQH

j_gene: TRBJ2-7
v_gene: TRBV28
len: 10
CDR3aa: ASSSPGYEQY

j_gene: TRBJ2-7
v_gene: TRBV10-3
len: 13
CDR3aa: AISVRTGPTYEQY